This T cell receptor (beta chain) is from a study of T cell repertoires in aging, cancer and after chemotherapy. Study conclusions and caveats: Loss of evenness, beyond lost richness, contributed to age-related TCR diversity decline in cancer patients. Median generation probability rose over the chemotherapy interval in each cancer cohort, suggesting rebound thymic output. Untreated cancer patients had significantly lower blood TCR diversity than age-matched healthy donors.

Germline V CDR1 and CDR2: LGHNA, YNFKEQ. CDR3 length: 16 amino acids. TRB rearrangements spanning V, D and J were amplified using mixed TRB-A/B primers. TCRdb independently ran MiXCR on the multiplex PCR reads; one entry per CDR3 protein. The data contain thousands of distinct CDR3 sequences, roughly 22% of them singletons. Worth noting for this clonotype: The antigen is unknown. One end of the junction fails to match germline, which may point to a read error.

The template was genomic DNA from peripheral blood, not RNA. Sequenced input: blood. The chain combines TRBV4-2 with TRBJ2-2; TRBD2 agrees at 9 bases. The receptor was isolated from a human donor with a blood cancer. The CDR3 coding sequence is TGCGCCAGCAGCCAAGCACTAGCGGGGAACACCGGGGAGCTGTTTTTT. This codes for CASSQALAGNTGELFF.